The 10 T cell receptor beta chains below were found in one sample sequenced in a study of CD8+ T cells in alopecia areata. Sequencing used cDNA as its template, made by extracting RNA and reverse transcribing it. Method: immunoSEQ multiplex PCR; TCRdb's copy keeps in-frame clones and lacks some. The table has some 120,000 clones, 40% to 55% seen once. The sequencing input was NKG2D-low CD8+ T cells sorted from blood. The receptors come from a human donor with alopecia areata.

Of note for this clone: Other DNA sequences of this sample code for an identical CDR3. The chain uses TRBV2 and TRBJ2-3, with D hard to call. The CDR3 has 10 residues. Trimming pared 7 bases from V and 5 bases from J, leaving 4 bases between. Germline loops: CDR1 SNHLY, CDR2 FYNNEI. The CDR3 DNA follows: TGTGCCAGCACGGTAGATACGCAGTATTTT. It codes for CASTVDTQYF.

This clone was found a few times. The rearrangement links TRBV29-1 to TRBJ2-7; D tentatively fits TRBD1 or TRBD2 (5 bases each). The germline V gene encodes CDR1 SQVTM and CDR2 ANQGSEA. CDR3 size: 12 residues. V was trimmed by 6 bases and J by 2 bases, leaving 11 bases between them. Written as DNA, the CDR3 is TGCAGCGTCCGGGACGGGCCCTACGAGCAGTACTTC. This translates into CSVRDGPYEQYF.

Concerning this clone itself: Other nucleotide sequences from this sample produce the same CDR3. This sequence joins TRBV29-1 and TRBJ2-2, with TRBD1 identical over 7 bases. The CDR3 is 11 residues long. The V segment lost 5 bases and the J segment 6 bases; nucleotides outside the gene matches: 0. Germline CDR1 reads SQVTM; CDR2 reads ANQGSEA. The CDR3 sequence is CSVTGAGELFF. Here the CDR3 DNA reads TGCAGCGTTACAGGGGCCGGGGAGCTGTTTTTT.

This clone appeared a few times. The chain has TRBV29-1 and TRBJ2-3; possible D gene TRBD1, 8 bases. This CDR3 has 16 amino acids. The V end was cut by 3 bases, the J end by 4 bases, with 20 bases between. From germline, CDR1 is SQVTM and CDR2 ANQGSEA. CDR3 in DNA: TGCAGCGTTGAGCGAACGGACAGGGAGGGTCCAGATACGCAGTATTTT. Protein sequence: CSVERTDREGPDTQYF.

The V call is TRBV2, the J call TRBJ2-1; D gene unclear. Germline V lookup: CDR1 SNHLY, CDR2 FYNNEI. The V end was cut by 7 bases, the J end by 2 bases, with 9 bases between. This CDR3 is built from 13 residues. CDR3 DNA sequence: TGTGCCAGCATCCTGGTAGCCTACAATGAGCAGTTCTTC. Protein sequence: CASILVAYNEQFF. Complete variable domain (other parts from reference TRBV2 and TRBJ2-1): EPEVTQTPSHQVTQMGQEVILRCVPISNHLYFYWYRQILGQKVEFLVSFYNNEISEKSEIFDDQFSVERPDGSNFTLKIRSTKLEDSAMYFCASILVAYNEQFFGPGTRLTVL.

This chain connects TRBV7-9 to TRBJ2-7; D is possibly TRBD2 (5 bases). The V gene lost 1 base and the J gene lost 6 bases, with 13 bases spanning the gap. This CDR3 has 14 residues. Germline CDR1 reads SEHNR; CDR2 reads FQNEAQ (reference sequence). This CDR3 is CASSLVYGDSEQYF. The DNA of the CDR3 is TGTGCCAGCAGCTTAGTCTACGGGGATTCCGAGCAGTACTTC.

V usage is TRBV5-1 and J usage is TRBJ2-5, with D tentatively TRBD1 or TRBD2 (5 bases each). The ends were cut back, 0 bases at V and 5 bases at J, with 5 bases in the middle. Per germline, CDR1 SGHRS and CDR2 YFSETQ. The CDR3 spans 12 residues. CDR3 nucleotides: TGCGCCAGCAGCTTGGGGGACGAGACCCAGTACTTC. Its protein product is CASSLGDETQYF.

The rearrangement joins TRBV9 to TRBJ2-1; TRBD1 matches 7 bases. V lost 3 bases, J lost 6 bases, and 3 bases stayed unmatched. This CDR3 spans 13 amino acids. Germline lookup yields CDR1 SGDLS and CDR2 YYNGEE. The CDR3 DNA reads TGTGCCAGCAGCGGGGGACAGACCAATGAGCAGTTCTTC. This sequence encodes CASSGGQTNEQFF.

V and J are TRBV11-2 and TRBJ2-7, with TRBD1 matching over 7 bases. The CDR3 loop spans 13 amino acids. Trimming removed 7 bases from V and 2 bases from J; junction bases left unmatched: 5. From germline, CDR1 is SGHAT and CDR2 FQNNGV. The CDR3 reads CASTDGTAYEQYF. As DNA, the CDR3 is TGTGCCAGCACGGACGGGACAGCCTACGAGCAGTACTTC.

J is TRBJ2-3 and V is TRBV5-6; D not resolved. The CDR3 consists of 11 residues. V shed 0 bases and J shed 6 bases, with 2 bases lying between them. From germline, CDR1 is SGHDT and CDR2 YYEEEE. The CDR3: CASSLVDTQYF. CDR3 DNA sequence: TGTGCCAGCAGCTTGGTCGATACGCAGTATTTT.